This T cell receptor (beta chain) was identified during a study of blood T cell repertoires in COVID-19. Study information: Some COVID-19 samples were acute and others convalescent; all came from the United States, Italy and Spain. The analysed material was cDNA or gDNA that came from T cells, B-cell-depleted T cells, or PBMCs.

The CDR3 runs to 14 residues. CDR1 SGHTA and CDR2 FQGNSA come from the germline V gene. The V end lost 6 bases, the J end lost 4 bases, and 13 bases lay between the germline ends. Per the authors' pipeline: Scientists estimated how many nucleated cells there were by amplifying reference gene primers. Profiled with immunoSEQ multiplex PCR; TCRdb holds only in-frame clones, not every one. V, J and clone size were drawn from that table, and D and trimming were deduced from the DNA. The repertoire holds roughly 81,000 clones, with about 88% as singletons. V gene TRBV7-2 combines with J gene TRBJ1-3, with no clear D. The TCR comes from a man aged 70-80 years with active or convalescent COVID-19. Sequenced sample: peripheral blood. The CDR3 coding sequence is TGTGCCAGCAGACTCGCGGCGAAAGGAAACACCATATATTTT. Translating it yields CASRLAAKGNTIYF.